These 17 T cell receptor beta chains came from one sample sequenced in a study of blood T cell repertoires in COVID-19. This table comes from immunoSEQ multiplex PCR, and its TCRdb copy is limited to in-frame clones, with some not included. The sample contains approximately 230,000 clones, over 80% of which appear only once. The sequenced sample was PBMCs or T cells enriched from blood (not recorded which). The receptors originated from a woman between 18 and 30 years old who had recovered from COVID-19.

The rearrangement uses TRBV10-3 and TRBJ2-1, with TRBD2 matching over 8 bases. In germline, CDR1 is ENHRY, CDR2 SYGVKD. The V gene end was trimmed by 3 bases and the J gene end by 2 bases; junction bases not matched to a gene: 6. CDR3 length equals 16 residues. CDR3 region: CAISERVSGAYNEQFF. The CDR3 bases are TGTGCCATCAGTGAAAGAGTTAGCGGGGCCTACAATGAGCAGTTCTTC.

CDR3 DNA sequence: TGTGCCAGCAGCGCGGGACTCCTCTTTGGCTACACCTTC. It specifies CASSAGLLFGYTF. The genes are TRBV5-4 and TRBJ1-2; D might be TRBD1 (5 bases). The CDR3 runs to 13 residues. The V gene's germline CDR1 is SGHNT and CDR2 YYREEE (reference sequence). The V end lost 4 bases, the J end lost 7 bases, and 14 bases lay between the germline ends.

The chain carries TRBV28 and TRBJ1-2; D may be TRBD1 (5 bases). Germline V CDR1 and CDR2: MDHEN, SYDVKM. The CDR3 is 14 residues long. V lost 2 bases to trimming and J lost 6 bases, with 13 bases between them. In DNA, the CDR3 is TGTGCCAGCAGTTTAGGGGGGGTTTGGGATGGCTACACCTTC. It is translated as CASSLGGVWDGYTF.

The V call is TRBV28, the J call TRBJ2-3, with 14 bases lining up with TRBD2. The CDR3 has 18 residues. V shed 6 bases, J shed 6 bases, and the junction held 14 bases outside the gene matches. Germline CDR1 is MDHEN and CDR2 is SYDVKM. The CDR3 DNA is TGTGCCAGCAGCCCAAGGGGACTAGCGGGGGCGGGGGAGGATACGCAGTATTTT. Protein product: CASSPRGLAGAGEDTQYF. Together with reference TRBV28 and TRBJ2-3, the CDR3 gives the full variable domain: DVKVTQSSRYLVKRTGEKVFLECVQDMDHENMFWYRQDPGLGLRLIYFSYDVKMKEKGDIPEGYSVSREKKERFSLILESASTNQTSMYLCASSPRGLAGAGEDTQYFGPGTRLTVL.

The CDR3 nucleotides read TGTGCCAGCAACGTCCAGGGGTACTATGGCTACACCTTC. Its protein product is CASNVQGYYGYTF. The chain couples TRBV19 to TRBJ1-2; D perhaps matches TRBD1 (6 bases). The CDR3 sequence is 13 residues long. Per germline, CDR1 LNHDA and CDR2 SQIVND (reference sequence). V shed 9 bases and J shed 3 bases, with 14 bases lying between them. The entire variable domain, with the rest obtained from reference TRBV19 and TRBJ1-2, is as follows: DGGITQSPKYLFRKEGQNVTLSCEQNLNHDAMYWYRQDPGQGLRLIYYSQIVNDFQKGDIAEGYSVSREKKESFPLTVTSAQKNPTAFYLCASNVQGYYGYTFGSGTRLTVV.

The chain is built from TRBV3-1 (or the pseudogene TRBV3-2) and TRBJ1-1; TRBD1 aligns across 8 bases. This CDR3 has 14 residues. Trimming took 6 bases from V and 0 from J; bases not matched to a gene: 3. Germline CDR1 reads LGHDT; CDR2 reads YNNKEL (reference sequence). In DNA form, the CDR3 reads TGTGCCAGCAGACACAGGGGGTTGAACACTGAAGCTTTCTTT. Its translation: CASRHRGLNTEAFF.

The CDR3 DNA is TGTGCCAGCAGTTTTTTGCCGATTCAGGGCTACACCTTC. It translates to CASSFLPIQGYTF. J is TRBJ1-2 and V is TRBV12-3 or TRBV12-4, with unresolved D. The V end lost 3 bases, the J end lost 8 bases, and 13 bases lay between the germline ends. CDR3 length: 13 residues.

With regard to this clone: At the DNA level, this CDR3 is encoded by other sequences in the same sample as well. J is TRBJ1-2 and V is TRBV5-1; the D gene is possibly TRBD1 (6 bases). With 2 bases removed from V and 4 bases from J, the gap between germline ends came to 12 bases. Germline V gene sequence: CDR1 SGHRS, CDR2 YFSETQ. The CDR3 extends over 14 amino acids. CDR3 sequence (DNA): TGCGCCAGCAGCTTAAGTCAGGGGACCTATGGCTACACCTTC. Translation: CASSLSQGTYGYTF. The full variable domain, with the rest looked up from reference TRBV5-1 and TRBJ1-2, is KAGVTQTPRYLIKTRGQQVTLSCSPISGHRSVSWYQQTPGQGLQFLFEYFSETQRNKGNFPGRFSGRQFSNSRSEMNVSTLELGDSALYLCASSLSQGTYGYTFGSGTRLTVV.

The chain combines TRBV10-1 with TRBJ2-7, with D possibly being TRBD1 (6 bases). The V end lost 8 bases, the J end lost 1 base, and 12 bases lay between the germline ends. Per germline, CDR1 WNHNN and CDR2 SYGVQD (reference sequence). The CDR3 consists of 13 residues. The CDR3 region is CASGPGTSYEQYF. The CDR3 DNA sequence: TGCGCCAGCGGACCCGGGACATCCTACGAGCAGTACTTC.

Written as DNA, the CDR3 is TGTGCCAGCAGCTTCAGCGGGGGCGGGGGCAATGAGCAGTTCTTC. Protein: CASSFSGGGGNEQFF. V gene TRBV5-5 combines with J gene TRBJ2-1, with TRBD2 matching 8 bases. Trimming cost V 2 bases and J 6 bases; bases outside gene matches: 7. The CDR3 has 15 amino acids. The germline V gene has CDR1 SGHKS and CDR2 YYEKEE (reference sequence).

The DNA of the CDR3 is TGTGCCAGCAGTTCCGGGACTAGCGGAGGGGTGGAGACCCAGTACTTC. This gives the protein CASSSGTSGGVETQYF. This rearrangement joins TRBV27 to TRBJ2-5; 11 nucleotides align to TRBD2. Per the germline V gene, CDR1 is MNHEY and CDR2 is SMNVEV (reference sequence). This CDR3 spans 16 amino acids. V gave up 4 bases and J gave up 5 bases; unmatched junction bases: 9.

The J gene is TRBJ1-1, the V gene TRBV6-2 or TRBV6-3; 11 positions agree with TRBD1. From germline, CDR1 is MNHEY and CDR2 SVGEGT. J lost 4 bases, V lost 5 bases, and 9 bases had no gene match. The CDR3 has 16 residues. DNA of the CDR3: TGTGCCAGCAGTCCCGGGACAGGGGGATCCGGCACTGAAGCTTTCTTT. Its translation is CASSPGTGGSGTEAFF.

The CDR3 nucleotides are TGTGCCAGCAGTGCGACTAATGAAAAACTGTTTTTT. Translating gives CASSATNEKLFF. The chain combines TRBV2 with TRBJ1-4; no clear D gene. V shed 4 bases and J shed 2 bases, with 2 bases lying between them. The CDR3 covers 12 residues. Germline V gene sequence: CDR1 SNHLY, CDR2 FYNNEI.

The V and J genes are TRBV7-9 and TRBJ2-7; 10 positions match TRBD1. The CDR3 has 13 amino acids. Germline trimming cut 5 bases from V and 6 bases from J; bases unmatched to any gene: 4. From germline, CDR1 is SEHNR and CDR2 FQNEAQ (reference sequence). CDR3: CASSRGQGVEQYF. The CDR3, as DNA: TGTGCCAGCAGCCGCGGACAGGGGGTCGAGCAGTACTTC.

The chain combines TRBV3-1 (or the pseudogene TRBV3-2) with TRBJ1-2; D remains ambiguous. Per germline, CDR1 LGHDT and CDR2 YNNKEL (reference sequence). The CDR3 spans 13 residues. V dropped 4 bases and J dropped 8 bases, with 14 bases sitting between them. Here the CDR3 DNA reads TGTGCCAGCAGCCGCCGGGGAGGGCAGGGCTACACCTTC. It is translated as CASSRRGGQGYTF.

The rearrangement joins TRBV11-3 to TRBJ2-6; 7 bases map to TRBD1. The germline V gene has CDR1 SGHNT and CDR2 YENEEA. The trim removed 4 bases at V and 0 bases at J, leaving 9 bases unmatched. The CDR3 covers 18 residues. CDR3 nucleotide sequence: TGTGCCAGCAGCTCAGCAGACAGGGAACCCTCTGGGGCCAACGTCCTGACTTTC. It codes for CASSSADREPSGANVLTF.

J is TRBJ2-5 and V is TRBV27; TRBD1 agrees at 7 bases. The CDR3 is 14 residues long. Unmatched junction bases numbered 0, after V lost 0 bases and J lost 2 bases. Germline CDR1 reads MNHEY; CDR2 reads SMNVEV (reference sequence). The CDR3 here is CASSLSTGQETQYF. The DNA for the CDR3 is TGTGCCAGCAGTTTATCGACAGGGCAAGAGACCCAGTACTTC.